The text below deals with one T cell receptor beta chain. TCRdb keeps only in-frame clones here, not all; method: immunoSEQ multiplex PCR. The sample holds 150,000 to 200,000 clones, roughly 88% seen once. The data stem from a study of blood T cell repertoires in COVID-19. After removal of 2 bases from V and 10 bases from J, the junction contained 3 bases not matched to a gene. This CDR3 contains 13 residues. This clonotype originated in a human donor with active or convalescent COVID-19. The donor label of this sample is uncertain. The sequenced sample consisted of peripheral blood. The rearrangement uses TRBV12-3 or TRBV12-4 and TRBJ1-4, with 8 bases matching TRBD1. The CDR3 is CASSLLDRGKLFF. The CDR3, as DNA: TGTGCCAGCAGTTTACTAGACAGGGGAAAACTGTTTTTT.